Reported below is one TCR beta chain. Sequencing used immunoSEQ multiplex PCR; TCRdb keeps in-frame clones, though not all of them. This sample has 100,000 to 150,000 clones, with more than 75% found just once. The V end lost 10 bases, the J end lost 2 bases, and 18 bases lay between the germline ends. CDR3 length: 14 amino acids. Germline-derived CDR1 and CDR2 are MGHDK and SYGVNS. The sample originates from a study of control samples from healthy donors and cancer patients. The rearrangement links TRBV25-1 to TRBJ2-7; D is ambiguous. The sequenced sample consisted of blood. This TCR came from a man aged 40-49 years in good health. CDR3 in amino acids: CATTNTERPYEQYF. The CDR3 DNA sequence: TGTGCCACCACCAACACGGAAAGGCCCTACGAGCAGTACTTC.